The entry below gives a single T cell receptor (beta chain) sequence along with its context. Its antigen is still unknown. The libraries of TRB cDNA were prepared using 5' RACE with UMI labels. Each CDR3 protein gets one entry in TCRdb, which reprocessed the 5' RACE reads and gives no DNA. The sample's table shows roughly 29,000 distinct CDR3 sequences. These data belong to a study of CXCR3-negative and CXCR3-positive naive CD8 T cells. Study-wide findings and caveats: Freshly isolated PBMCs were used in most assays, given partial CXCR3 loss after freezing. Both naive subsets showed comparably high diversity, and memory CD8+ cells showed much lower diversity. Similar TRBV-TRBJ usage was seen in naive cells (both CXCR3-negative and CXCR3-positive), but memory cells differed.

The length of the CDR3 is 15 residues. In germline, CDR1 is SQVTM, CDR2 ANQGSEA. What was sequenced was memory CD8+ T cells from blood. The chain couples TRBV29-1 to TRBJ1-2; TCRdb's D call, TRBD1, is unchecked because there is no DNA. The source of this sequence is a human donor in good health. Some clones in this sample may be carry-over from other donors' samples. The CDR3 region is CSVEVAGRGGYGYTF. Drawing the rest from reference TRBV29-1 and TRBJ1-2, the complete variable domain is SAVISQKPSRDICQRGTSLTIQCQVDSQVTMMFWYRQQPGQSLTLIATANQGSEATYESGFVIDKFPISRPNLTFSTLTVSNMSPEDSSIYLCSVEVAGRGGYGYTFGSGTRLTVV.